Listed here are 15 T cell receptor beta chains from one sample, sequenced in a study of regulatory T cells in long-lasting Graves disease. Building the TCR beta libraries relied on iRepertoire HTBI primers, and CDR3 regions underwent Arm-PCR. TCRdb re-called the multiplex PCR reads with MiXCR, one entry per CDR3 protein. Of about 430,000 distinct CDR3 sequences listed, 15% are singletons. Noted time point: newly diagnosed GD, antithyroid drugs for less than 3 months. After RNA was extracted from PBMCs, the TCR library was made from it. The same data also contributed to another study, on T cells in Graves' hyperthyroidism and ophthalmopathy.

This sample comprised peripheral blood mononuclear cells (PBMCs), obtained at new diagnosis, from a patient treated with antithyroid drugs. The receptors were gathered from a woman in her forties with Graves disease.

Notes on this clonotype: A far larger clone is only one base removed, so a read error is likely. J is TRBJ2-1 and V is TRBV7-2; D may be TRBD2 (6 bases). The CDR3 sequence is 15 residues long. The germline V gene encodes CDR1 SGHTA and CDR2 FQGNSA. CDR3 in amino acids: CASSFGGMGRETQHF. The CDR3, as DNA: TGTGCCAGCAGCTTCGGGGGAATGGGTCGGGAGACCCAGCACTTC. Filled out from reference TRBV7-2 and TRBJ2-1, the complete variable domain reads GAGVSQSPSNKVTEKGKDVELRCDPISGHTALYWYRQSLGQGLEFLIYFQGNSAPDKSGLPSDRFSAERTGGSVSTLTIQRTQQEDSAVYLCASSFGGMGRETQHFGPGTRLTVL.

The V call is TRBV9, the J call TRBJ1-5; 11 bases match TRBD1. V dropped 3 bases and J dropped 2; count of bases not matched to a gene: 4. Germline-derived CDR1 and CDR2 are SGDLS and YYNGEE. The CDR3 contains 16 residues. CDR3 region: CASSAGTGGGNQPQHF. CDR3 in DNA: TGTGCCAGCAGCGCCGGGACAGGGGGAGGCAATCAGCCCCAGCATTTT.

This clonotype was observed many times. The chain recombines TRBV11-2 with TRBJ2-7, with 7 bases aligning to TRBD1. Germline lookup yields CDR1 SGHAT and CDR2 FQNNGV. J gave up 2 bases and V 5 bases, and 12 bases lay outside the gene matches. The CDR3 is 16 amino acids. CDR3 DNA sequence: TGTGCCAGCAGCCCCAGCCTAACAGGGGCTGCCTACGAGCAGTACTTC. Its translation: CASSPSLTGAAYEQYF.

The sample holds many counts of this clonotype. This chain joins TRBV12-5 and TRBJ2-7, with TRBD2 matching over 9 bases. The CDR3 covers 16 residues. Germline lookup yields CDR1 LGHNT and CDR2 FRNRAP. J gave up 4 bases and V 4 bases, and 11 bases lay outside the gene matches. The CDR3 DNA reads as TGTGCTAGTGGTTCTAGCCCGACTAGCGGTGTATACGAGCAGTACTTC. Protein product: CASGSSPTSGVYEQYF.

In this sample, this clonotype turned up a few times. The J gene is TRBJ2-7, the V gene TRBV19; 10 bases match TRBD1. The CDR3 totals 15 residues. In germline, CDR1 is LNHDA, CDR2 SQIVND (reference sequence). J was trimmed by 5 bases and V by 5 bases; bases with no gene match: 9. The CDR3 reads CASSPNRDRGDEQYF. In DNA form, the CDR3 reads TGTGCCAGTAGTCCAAACCGGGACAGGGGTGACGAGCAGTACTTC. Supplemented by reference TRBV19 and TRBJ2-7, the full variable domain reads DGGITQSPKYLFRKEGQNVTLSCEQNLNHDAMYWYRQDPGQGLRLIYYSQIVNDFQKGDIAEGYSVSREKKESFPLTVTSAQKNPTAFYLCASSPNRDRGDEQYFGPGTRLTVT.

The chain uses TRBV20-1 and TRBJ2-7, with D possibly being TRBD2 (6 bases). This CDR3 comprises 12 residues. Deletions cut 6 bases from V and 8 bases from J, with 17 bases between. The germline V gene has CDR1 DFQATT and CDR2 SNEGSKA (reference sequence). CDR3 DNA: TGCAGTGCCCCGCGCCCGGGGGACCAGCAGTACTTC. It codes for CSAPRPGDQQYF.

At least ten counts were recorded for this clonotype. The rearrangement uses TRBV10-3 and TRBJ2-7; possible D gene TRBD1, 8 bases. CDR3 length equals 14 residues. V gave up 8 bases and J gave up 4 bases, with 18 bases separating them. Germline V lookup: CDR1 ENHRY, CDR2 SYGVKD. Here the CDR3 DNA reads TGTGCCATCTCCCCCGGGGGGACAGGTTACGAGCAGTACTTC. Encoded protein: CAISPGGTGYEQYF.

This clonotype was picked up a small number of times. V is TRBV12-3 or TRBV12-4 and J is TRBJ2-3; D gene unclear. V lost 7 bases and J lost 9, with 11 bases in between. The CDR3 is 11 amino acids. This CDR3 reads CASTIGPTQYF. For the CDR3, the DNA is TGTGCCAGCACCATCGGACCAACGCAGTATTTT.

This clonotype was seen at least ten times. This chain joins TRBV5-1 and TRBJ2-1; perhaps TRBD2 as D (6 bases). The CDR3 loop spans 15 amino acids. Germline lookup yields CDR1 SGHRS and CDR2 YFSETQ. The V end was cut by 4 bases, the J end by 10 bases, with 21 bases between. The CDR3, as DNA: TGCGCCAGCAGCATACCGGGACGGGAGCGAGGGGAGCAGTTCTTC. It yields the protein CASSIPGRERGEQFF.

On this clonotype: With a much larger clone just one base away, this may be a read error. The rearrangement links TRBV19 to TRBJ1-1; D unresolved. CDR3 length equals 11 residues. Germline loops: CDR1 LNHDA, CDR2 SQIVND (reference sequence). CDR3 sequence: CASGIDRIIPF. In DNA, the CDR3 is TGTGCCAGTGGTATAGATCGGATCATTCCCTTT.

This clonotype was counted at least ten times. The genes are TRBV3-1 and TRBJ2-1, with 14 bases fitting TRBD2. The V gene end was trimmed by 1 base and the J gene end by 7 bases; junction bases not matched to a gene: 9. Germline CDR1 LGHDT, CDR2 YNNKEL (reference sequence). This CDR3 spans 18 amino acids. The CDR3 bases are TGTGCCAGCAGCCAAGGGATCCGACTAGCGGGAGGGCAGAATGAGCAGTTCTTC. It encodes CASSQGIRLAGGQNEQFF.

This clonotype was seen ten or more times. The gene calls are TRBV6-2 or TRBV6-3 and TRBJ2-5; perhaps TRBD1 as D (6 bases). V lost 2 bases, J lost 2 bases, and 9 bases lay in between. Germline CDR1 and CDR2: MNHEY and SVGEGT. CDR3 size: 14 residues. CDR3 protein: CASSYIRGQETQYF. CDR3 DNA: TGTGCCAGCAGTTACATCAGGGGACAAGAGACCCAGTACTTC.

There are many counts of this clonotype. The chain has TRBV12-5 and TRBJ2-2, with D possibly matching TRBD2 (6 bases). Germline V CDR1 and CDR2: LGHNT, FRNRAP. V was clipped by 0 bases and J by 2 bases, with 13 bases between them. The CDR3 extends over 17 amino acids. The CDR3 is CASGLVWPGTNTGELFF. CDR3 nucleotide sequence: TGTGCTAGTGGTTTGGTATGGCCCGGGACTAACACCGGGGAGCTGTTTTTT.

This clonotype was seen many times. The gene calls are TRBV19 and TRBJ2-2, with a possible D match to TRBD2 (6 bases). The V gene lost 3 bases and the J gene lost 0 bases, with 14 bases spanning the gap. This CDR3 contains 17 residues. The germline V gene has CDR1 LNHDA and CDR2 SQIVND (reference sequence). CDR3 loop: CASSMGSSAANTGELFF. CDR3 bases: TGTGCCAGTAGTATGGGGTCTAGCGCTGCGAACACCGGGGAGCTGTTTTTT.

This clonotype was counted a few times. The J gene is TRBJ2-1, the V gene TRBV12-3 or TRBV12-4, with D perhaps TRBD1 (6 bases). The CDR3 consists of 18 residues. V was cut by 6 bases and J by 0 bases, with 21 bases left in between. The CDR3 nucleotides read TGTGCCAGCAGCGGCGGAAGGGGGAGCGAGAGCTCCTACAATGAGCAGTTCTTC. Protein sequence: CASSGGRGSESSYNEQFF.